This T cell receptor (beta chain) was sequenced for a study of blood T cell repertoires in COVID-19. Study at large: Sites in the United States, Italy and Spain provided acute and convalescent COVID-19 samples.

Methods used by the authors: Reference gene primer amplification yielded estimated nucleated cell counts. TCRdb's table, derived via immunoSEQ multiplex PCR, lists solely in-frame clones and lacks some. D and trimming were read from the DNA, whereas the V and J calls and clone size are those reported in that table. This repertoire shows roughly 190,000 clones, approximately 90% found once; its top ten account for about 4.4%. The CDR3 totals 18 residues. Germline CDR1 LNHNV, CDR2 YYDKDF (reference sequence). V lost 0 bases, J lost 4 bases, and 19 bases lay in between. Specimen: peripheral blood. The sequence derives from a human donor in a cohort sampled during active COVID-19. The chain joins TRBV15 to TRBJ1-3; TRBD1 might be the D (5 bases). The chain's CDR3 is CATSRDKGRGSFGNTIYF. The CDR3 nucleotides read TGTGCCACCAGCAGAGATAAGGGTCGGGGGAGCTTCGGAAACACCATATATTTT.